This is a list of T cell receptor beta chains from one sample in a study of cytomegalovirus exposure and HLA in healthy donors. Measured with immunoSEQ multiplex PCR; TCRdb has only the in-frame clones, and not every one. The data contain around 130,000 clones, around 86% of them seen just once; the ten biggest clones take up about 0.7%. The sequenced sample was PBMCs. The receptors derive from a man younger than 30 in good health and CMV-seronegative. Both conserved end residues are part of each CDR3. The order of the fields is V gene, D gene, J gene, clone size, CDR3 protein, CDR3 DNA. D genes are given only for firm matches. The size field is filled for only some rows; it gives once, few, many or a size class.

V gene: TRBV19; D gene: -; J gene: TRBJ1-2; clone size: -; CDR3 protein: CASSLRQGSGYTF; CDR3 DNA: TGTGCCAGTAGTTTAAGGCAGGGAAGCGGCTACACCTTC
V gene: TRBV29-1; D gene: -; J gene: TRBJ2-3; clone size: once; CDR3 protein: CSVWGPRTDTQYF; CDR3 DNA: TGCAGCGTTTGGGGGCCCCGCACAGATACGCAGTATTTT
V gene: TRBV29-1; D gene: TRBD1; J gene: TRBJ2-2; clone size: few; CDR3 protein: CSVDRGNTGELFF; CDR3 DNA: TGCAGCGTGGACAGGGGGAACACCGGGGAGCTGTTTTTT
V gene: TRBV19; D gene: -; J gene: TRBJ1-3; clone size: -; CDR3 protein: CASSGGDSSGNTIYF; CDR3 DNA: TGTGCCAGTAGTGGCGGGGATAGCTCCGGAAACACCATATATTTT
V gene: TRBV25-1; D gene: TRBD1; J gene: TRBJ1-1; clone size: -; CDR3 protein: CASRDRANTEAFF; CDR3 DNA: TGTGCCAGCAGGGACAGGGCGAACACTGAAGCTTTCTTT
V gene: TRBV30; D gene: TRBD1; J gene: TRBJ1-5; clone size: once; CDR3 protein: CAWSLGQPSNQPQHF; CDR3 DNA: TGTGCCTGGAGTCTGGGACAGCCTAGCAATCAGCCCCAGCATTTT
V gene: TRBV27; D gene: TRBD2; J gene: TRBJ2-7; clone size: -; CDR3 protein: CASSQLNNKRGANVDEQYF; CDR3 DNA: TGTGCCAGCAGTCAACTGAACAACAAGCGGGGGGCTAACGTGGACGAGCAGTACTTC
V gene: TRBV5-1; D gene: TRBD1; J gene: TRBJ1-1; clone size: -; CDR3 protein: CASSLETGGDRYSEAFF; CDR3 DNA: TGCGCCAGCAGCTTGGAGACAGGGGGCGATCGGTATAGTGAAGCTTTCTTT
V gene: TRBV30; D gene: -; J gene: TRBJ1-2; clone size: -; CDR3 protein: CAWSPGLYYTF; CDR3 DNA: TGTGCCTGGAGTCCTGGCTTATACTACACCTTC
V gene: TRBV5-6; D gene: -; J gene: TRBJ2-1; clone size: few; CDR3 protein: CASSLAQATFF; CDR3 DNA: TGTGCCAGCAGCTTGGCCCAGGCCACGTTCTTC
V gene: TRBV29-1; D gene: TRBD1; J gene: TRBJ1-2; clone size: -; CDR3 protein: CSVTWTGGLQNYGYTF; CDR3 DNA: TGCAGCGTTACCTGGACAGGGGGACTACAAAACTATGGCTACACCTTC
V gene: TRBV4-3; D gene: -; J gene: TRBJ1-1; clone size: -; CDR3 protein: CASSVSGAMNTEAFF; CDR3 DNA: TGCGCCAGCAGCGTCTCGGGAGCCATGAACACTGAAGCTTTCTTT
V gene: TRBV27; D gene: -; J gene: TRBJ1-1; clone size: -; CDR3 protein: CASRLSAGYTEAFF; CDR3 DNA: TGTGCCAGCAGGTTATCAGCGGGGTACACTGAAGCTTTCTTT
V gene: TRBV4-3; D gene: -; J gene: TRBJ1-1; clone size: -; CDR3 protein: CASSQDAGMNTEAFF; CDR3 DNA: TGCGCCAGCAGCCAAGATGCAGGGATGAACACTGAAGCTTTCTTT
V gene: TRBV14; D gene: TRBD1; J gene: TRBJ2-7; clone size: -; CDR3 protein: CASSRRDRPYEQYF; CDR3 DNA: TGTGCCAGCAGCCGCCGGGACAGACCCTACGAGCAGTACTTC
V gene: TRBV18; D gene: -; J gene: TRBJ1-1; clone size: -; CDR3 protein: CASLSDKRPFIIEAFF; CDR3 DNA: TGTGCCAGCCTATCGGACAAACGTCCTTTTATAATTGAAGCTTTCTTT
V gene: TRBV27; D gene: -; J gene: TRBJ2-7; clone size: -; CDR3 protein: CASSFQITGHSYEQYF; CDR3 DNA: TGTGCCAGCAGTTTCCAAATCACGGGACACTCCTACGAGCAGTACTTC
V gene: TRBV27; D gene: -; J gene: TRBJ1-3; clone size: few; CDR3 protein: CASSLTYSGNTIYF; CDR3 DNA: TGTGCCAGCAGCTTAACATACTCTGGAAACACCATATATTTT
V gene: TRBV5-4; D gene: -; J gene: TRBJ1-2; clone size: once; CDR3 protein: CASSLAAETGGYTF; CDR3 DNA: TGTGCCAGCAGCTTGGCCGCTGAGACTGGGGGCTACACCTTC
V gene: TRBV7-8; D gene: -; J gene: TRBJ2-5; clone size: few; CDR3 protein: CASSLDGTYGTQYF; CDR3 DNA: TGTGCCAGCAGCTTAGATGGGACATACGGGACCCAGTACTTC
V gene: TRBV29-1; D gene: TRBD1; J gene: TRBJ2-3; clone size: -; CDR3 protein: CSVKGQGLRLADTQYF; CDR3 DNA: TGCAGCGTCAAGGGACAGGGCCTCAGGTTGGCAGATACGCAGTATTTT
V gene: TRBV5-6; D gene: -; J gene: TRBJ1-2; clone size: -; CDR3 protein: CASSLWSGSLSNYGYTF; CDR3 DNA: TGTGCCAGCAGCTTATGGAGCGGCAGCCTATCTAACTATGGCTACACCTTC
V gene: TRBV7-9; D gene: -; J gene: TRBJ1-2; clone size: -; CDR3 protein: CASSLETRMNGYTF; CDR3 DNA: TGTGCCAGCAGCTTAGAGACCAGGATGAACGGCTACACCTTC
V gene: TRBV18; D gene: -; J gene: TRBJ1-5; clone size: -; CDR3 protein: CASVQGNNQPQHF; CDR3 DNA: TGTGCCAGCGTGCAGGGTAACAATCAGCCCCAGCATTTT
V gene: TRBV9; D gene: -; J gene: TRBJ2-7; clone size: -; CDR3 protein: CASSVASADYEQYF; CDR3 DNA: TGTGCCAGCAGCGTAGCTTCCGCAGACTACGAGCAGTACTTC
V gene: TRBV29-1; D gene: -; J gene: TRBJ1-1; clone size: -; CDR3 protein: CSVDGPVNTEAFF; CDR3 DNA: TGCAGCGTTGATGGGCCAGTGAACACTGAAGCTTTCTTT
V gene: TRBV6-5; D gene: TRBD2; J gene: TRBJ2-1; clone size: -; CDR3 protein: CATPCRGGTDEQFF; CDR3 DNA: TGTGCCACCCCTTGTCGGGGGGGGACGGATGAGCAGTTCTTC
V gene: TRBV4-3; D gene: -; J gene: TRBJ2-3; clone size: few; CDR3 protein: CASSHVITDTQYF; CDR3 DNA: TGCGCCAGCAGCCATGTAATAACAGATACGCAGTATTTT
V gene: TRBV19; D gene: TRBD1; J gene: TRBJ1-6; clone size: -; CDR3 protein: CASSVRTGGSPLHF; CDR3 DNA: TGTGCCAGTAGTGTCCGAACAGGGGGATCACCCCTCCACTTT
V gene: TRBV6-5; D gene: TRBD1; J gene: TRBJ1-1; clone size: -; CDR3 protein: CASSYTTGGTEAFF; CDR3 DNA: TGTGCCAGCAGTTACACTACAGGGGGCACTGAAGCTTTCTTT
V gene: TRBV9; D gene: -; J gene: TRBJ2-3; clone size: -; CDR3 protein: CASSVGGRSTDTQYF; CDR3 DNA: TGTGCCAGCAGCGTTGGGGGGAGAAGCACAGATACGCAGTATTTT
V gene: TRBV7-9; D gene: -; J gene: TRBJ1-1; clone size: -; CDR3 protein: CASSLATVEAFF; CDR3 DNA: TGTGCCAGCAGCTTAGCGACAGTTGAAGCTTTCTTT
V gene: TRBV5-4; D gene: -; J gene: TRBJ2-2; clone size: -; CDR3 protein: CASSLFQGLTGELFF; CDR3 DNA: TGTGCCAGCAGCTTGTTTCAGGGGTTGACCGGGGAGCTGTTTTTT
V gene: TRBV4-3; D gene: TRBD1; J gene: TRBJ2-7; clone size: -; CDR3 protein: CASSLTGGAPNEQYF; CDR3 DNA: TGCGCCAGCAGCTTAACAGGGGGCGCCCCGAACGAGCAGTACTTC
V gene: TRBV5-4; D gene: -; J gene: TRBJ2-2; clone size: -; CDR3 protein: CASSLDPYGELFF; CDR3 DNA: TGTGCCAGCAGCTTGGATCCTTACGGGGAGCTGTTTTTT
V gene: TRBV7-3; D gene: -; J gene: TRBJ2-7; clone size: -; CDR3 protein: CASSLTGRLDEQYF; CDR3 DNA: TGTGCCAGCAGCTTAACGGGACGACTAGACGAGCAGTACTTC
V gene: TRBV5-4; D gene: TRBD1; J gene: TRBJ1-2; clone size: -; CDR3 protein: CASSRIGQENYGYTF; CDR3 DNA: TGTGCCAGCAGCCGAATCGGACAGGAAAACTATGGCTACACCTTC
V gene: TRBV7-9; D gene: TRBD1; J gene: TRBJ1-2; clone size: -; CDR3 protein: CASSAGTVYGYTF; CDR3 DNA: TGTGCCAGCAGCGCGGGGACAGTCTATGGCTACACCTTC
V gene: TRBV9; D gene: TRBD1; J gene: TRBJ1-5; clone size: -; CDR3 protein: CASQVPGQGKNSNQPQHF; CDR3 DNA: TGTGCCAGCCAAGTCCCGGGACAGGGGAAGAATAGCAATCAGCCCCAGCATTTT
V gene: TRBV6-5; D gene: -; J gene: TRBJ2-1; clone size: -; CDR3 protein: CASSYSGGANEQFF; CDR3 DNA: TGTGCCAGCAGTTACTCGGGGGGGGCCAATGAGCAGTTCTTC
V gene: TRBV6-6; D gene: TRBD2; J gene: TRBJ2-5; clone size: -; CDR3 protein: CASSTPGGSQYF; CDR3 DNA: TGTGCCAGCAGTACCCCCGGGGGGTCCCAGTACTTC
V gene: TRBV6-5; D gene: -; J gene: TRBJ2-5; clone size: -; CDR3 protein: CASSYSGLMMTQYF; CDR3 DNA: TGTGCCAGCAGTTACTCAGGACTCATGATGACCCAGTACTTC